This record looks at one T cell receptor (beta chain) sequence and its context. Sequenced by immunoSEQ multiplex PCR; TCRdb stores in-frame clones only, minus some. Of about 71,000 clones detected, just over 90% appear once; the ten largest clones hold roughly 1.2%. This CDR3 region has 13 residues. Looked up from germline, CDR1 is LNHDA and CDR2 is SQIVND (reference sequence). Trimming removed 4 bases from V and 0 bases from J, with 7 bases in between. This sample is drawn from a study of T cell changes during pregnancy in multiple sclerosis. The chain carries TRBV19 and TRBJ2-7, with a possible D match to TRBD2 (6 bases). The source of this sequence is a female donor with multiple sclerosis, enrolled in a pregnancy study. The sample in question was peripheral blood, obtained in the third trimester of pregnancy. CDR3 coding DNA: TGTGCCAGTAGTAAGGACTACTCCTACGAGCAGTACTTC. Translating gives CASSKDYSYEQYF.